A selection of T cell receptor beta chains follows, all from one sample in a study of technical replicates of blood from a handful of donors. Produced via immunoSEQ multiplex PCR; TCRdb's table is partial and in-frame only. The repertoire has just under 60,000 clones, 90% to 95% of them found once; the top ten carry approximately 4%. Input material: PBMCs. These receptors came from a human donor in good health. Some clones in this sample may be carry-over from other donors' samples. The CDR3 runs from the conserved cysteine through the conserved F or W. The D gene is left open where the match is weak. The listing skips clone size in some rows; elsewhere it reads once, few, many or a size class.

. TRBJ1-3 TRBV7-8 . CASSPALGRAGNTIYF TGTGCCAGCAGCCCTGCTTTAGGGAGGGCTGGAAACACCATATATTTT
few TRBJ1-2 TRBV19 . CASRQGGDYGYTF TGTGCCAGTCGCCAGGGAGGGGACTATGGCTACACCTTC
. TRBJ1-2 TRBV5-6 . CASSDTGAYGYTF TGTGCCAGCAGCGATACAGGAGCCTATGGCTACACCTTC
. TRBJ2-1 TRBV2 . CASSDGGEQFF TGTGCCAGCAGTGACGGGGGTGAGCAGTTCTTC
once TRBJ1-1 TRBV5-4 . CASSADRVTMNTEAFF TGTGCCAGCAGCGCGGACAGAGTTACCATGAACACTGAAGCTTTCTTT
. TRBJ2-7 TRBV2 TRBD2 CASGSRTSGTYEQYF TGTGCCAGCGGGTCTCGGACTAGCGGAACCTACGAGCAGTACTTC
. TRBJ1-3 TRBV9 . CASSAEEAAGNTIYF TGTGCCAGCAGCGCAGAGGAAGCAGCCGGAAACACCATATATTTT
. TRBJ1-1 TRBV5-1 . CASSFSEGYTEAFF TGCGCCAGCAGCTTTTCGGAGGGGTACACTGAAGCTTTCTTT
. TRBJ2-1 TRBV12-5 TRBD1 CASGLMGQGPSYNEQFF TGTGCTAGTGGTTTGATGGGACAGGGGCCCTCCTACAATGAGCAGTTCTTC
. TRBJ2-3 TRBV2 . CATQRESVSTDTQYF TGTGCCACCCAAAGGGAGAGCGTAAGCACAGATACGCAGTATTTT
few TRBJ1-1 TRBV4-3 . CASSHPSGGRNTEAFF TGCGCCAGCAGCCATCCCTCGGGGGGCCGGAACACTGAAGCTTTCTTT
once TRBJ2-7 TRBV5-1 . CASSLKSLDTKTYEQYF TGCGCCAGCAGCTTGAAGTCCCTGGACACTAAAACCTACGAGCAGTACTTC
. TRBJ2-7 TRBV5-4 . CASRSTGTPSYEQYF TGTGCCAGCAGGTCTACCGGGACTCCCTCCTACGAGCAGTACTTC
once TRBJ2-2 TRBV4-3 . CASSRISGSGELFF TGCGCCAGCAGCCGTATTTCAGGGTCCGGGGAGCTGTTTTTT
once TRBJ2-3 TRBV5-1 TRBD1 CASNKAGTGGPDTQYF TGCGCCAGCAATAAAGCCGGGACAGGGGGTCCAGATACGCAGTATTTT
. TRBJ2-7 TRBV5-1 TRBD1 CASSIPRDRVYEQYF TGCGCCAGCAGCATACCCCGGGACAGGGTCTACGAGCAGTACTTC
. TRBJ1-5 TRBV7-9 . CASSSGELGNQPQHF TGTGCCAGCAGCTCAGGGGAGTTGGGCAATCAGCCCCAGCATTTT
. TRBJ2-1 TRBV15 TRBD1 CATTAGQEYNEQFF TGTGCCACCACCGCGGGACAGGAGTACAATGAGCAGTTCTTC
few TRBJ1-2 TRBV20-1 . CSFGGVYGYTF TGCAGTTTCGGGGGGGTCTATGGCTACACCTTC
few TRBJ1-2 TRBV10-3 . CATSGTNYGYTF TGTGCCACCTCCGGGACAAACTATGGCTACACCTTC
. TRBJ2-2 TRBV4-3 . CASSQSRTSFNGELFF TGCGCCAGCAGCCAATCCCGGACAAGCTTCAACGGGGAGCTGTTTTTT
. TRBJ2-6 TRBV27 TRBD1 CASSDRGPGANVLTF TGTGCCAGCAGTGACAGGGGGCCAGGGGCCAACGTCCTGACTTTC
. TRBJ2-5 TRBV4-2 TRBD2 CASSQVGGQETQYF TGTGCCAGCAGCCAAGTGGGAGGGCAAGAGACCCAGTACTTC
. TRBJ2-2 TRBV7-2 TRBD1 CASSLGGLGQVVGELFF TGTGCCAGCAGCTTAGGGGGCCTTGGACAGGTGGTCGGGGAGCTGTTTTTT
. TRBJ1-2 TRBV18 TRBD1 CASSPLDRDGYTF TGTGCCAGCTCACCACTTGACAGGGATGGCTACACCTTC
. TRBJ2-5 TRBV7-2 TRBD2 CASSFGGGGGETQYF TGTGCCAGCAGCTTCGGGGGGGGAGGTGGGGAGACCCAGTACTTC
. TRBJ2-7 TRBV5-1 . CASSSNYEQYF TGCGCCAGCAGCTCCAACTACGAGCAGTACTTC
once TRBJ1-1 TRBV10-3 . CATRGGQNTEAFF TGTGCCACCCGAGGGGGACAGAACACTGAAGCTTTCTTT
. TRBJ1-5 TRBV6-5 TRBD1 CASRWTGGNQPQHF TGTGCCAGCAGGTGGACAGGGGGAAATCAGCCCCAGCATTTT
. TRBJ2-1 TRBV4-3 TRBD2 CASSQDRGLAYEQFF TGCGCCAGCAGCCAAGATAGAGGACTAGCATATGAGCAGTTCTTC
. TRBJ2-1 TRBV4-3 TRBD2 CASSPQGLAVRNEQFF TGCGCCAGCAGCCCGCAGGGACTAGCGGTAAGGAATGAGCAGTTCTTC
. TRBJ2-1 TRBV6-6 TRBD1 CASSTLWTGTNEQFF TGTGCCAGCAGCACCCTATGGACAGGGACCAATGAGCAGTTCTTC
once TRBJ2-7 TRBV5-6 TRBD1 CASSLGTGEQYF TGTGCCAGCAGCTTGGGGACAGGCGAGCAGTACTTC
. TRBJ1-2 TRBV6-5 . CASSYSTGGSNYGYTF TGTGCCAGCAGTTACTCGACCGGGGGGTCTAACTATGGCTACACCTTC
. TRBJ1-2 TRBV6-5 TRBD1 CASSYRGTGGGYTF TGTGCCAGCAGTTACCGCGGGACAGGGGGTGGCTACACCTTC
. TRBJ1-1 TRBV5-6 TRBD1 CASSLRQGVFMNTEAFF TGTGCCAGCAGCTTGCGACAGGGAGTGTTTATGAACACTGAAGCTTTCTTT
. TRBJ1-1 TRBV11-2 TRBD1 CASSLAWTGDGAFF TGTGCCAGCAGCTTAGCCTGGACAGGCGACGGCGCTTTCTTT
. TRBJ2-7 TRBV6-5 . CASSLLGNYEQYF TGTGCCAGCAGTTTGCTAGGAAACTACGAGCAGTACTTC
. TRBJ2-5 TRBV5-4 . CASSWGEETQYF TGTGCCAGCAGCTGGGGGGAAGAGACCCAGTACTTC
. TRBJ1-6 TRBV2 TRBD1 CATKTGSGSPLHF TGTGCCACCAAGACAGGGTCTGGTTCACCCCTCCACTTT
. TRBJ1-4 TRBV4-1 TRBD1 CASSQAPQGANEKLFF TGCGCCAGCAGCCAGGCTCCCCAGGGGGCCAATGAAAAACTGTTTTTT
. TRBJ2-5 TRBV20-1 . CSVIKETQYF TGCAGTGTTATAAAAGAGACCCAGTACTTC
. TRBJ2-3 TRBV6-1 TRBD2 CASSEGTSPSTDTQYF TGTGCCAGCAGTGAAGGGACTAGCCCTAGCACAGATACGCAGTATTTT
. TRBJ2-1 TRBV27 TRBD2 CASSGGTSGPLNEQFF TGTGCCAGCAGTGGTGGGACTAGCGGGCCACTAAATGAGCAGTTCTTC
. TRBJ2-1 TRBV11-2 TRBD2 CASSLALAGGYNEQFF TGTGCCAGCAGCTTAGCACTAGCGGGGGGCTACAATGAGCAGTTCTTC
few TRBJ1-4 TRBV7-9 . CASSQDGGRGEKLFF TGTGCCAGCAGCCAAGACGGGGGGCGAGGTGAAAAACTGTTTTTT
once TRBJ2-1 TRBV7-9 . CASSLRLHEQFF TGTGCCAGCAGCTTGCGGCTCCATGAGCAGTTCTTC
. TRBJ2-2 TRBV10-3 TRBD2 CASQTSGALNTGELFF TGTGCTTCGCAGACTAGCGGGGCCCTGAACACCGGGGAGCTGTTTTTT
once TRBJ2-7 TRBV4-1 TRBD1 CASSQGLVGGLEQYF TGCGCCAGCAGCCAAGGGTTGGTAGGGGGCCTCGAGCAGTACTTC
. TRBJ1-4 TRBV7-2 . CASSLVRGDEKLFF TGTGCCAGCAGCTTAGTCAGGGGTGATGAAAAACTGTTTTTT
. TRBJ1-1 TRBV7-2 . CASSHPGSGLVRAFF TGTGCCAGCAGCCACCCAGGTAGCGGCCTTGTGCGGGCTTTCTTT
. TRBJ2-4 TRBV2 . CASSESTAKNIQYF TGTGCCAGCAGTGAAAGCACAGCCAAAAACATTCAGTACTTC
. TRBJ2-1 TRBV5-1 TRBD1 CASSLSGQVYNEQFF TGCGCCAGCAGCTTGTCGGGACAGGTTTACAATGAGCAGTTCTTC
. TRBJ2-5 TRBV25-1 TRBD1 CASSIQGARETQYF TGTGCCAGCAGTATACAGGGGGCTCGAGAGACCCAGTACTTC
. TRBJ1-1 TRBV6-7 . CASSYSEGKAFF TGTGCCAGCAGTTACTCGGAGGGGAAGGCTTTCTTT
. TRBJ2-3 TRBV19 . CASSEARTDTQYF TGTGCCAGTAGTGAGGCGCGCACAGATACGCAGTATTTT
. TRBJ1-1 TRBV13 . CASSRPTGMNTEAFF TGTGCCAGCAGCAGACCGACAGGTATGAACACTGAAGCTTTCTTT